The next 18 T cell receptor beta chains were all read from a single sample in a study of OX40 agonist ivuxolimab in advanced cancers. Clones were read by immunoSEQ multiplex PCR, and TCRdb kept only the in-frame ones, dropping some. The sample consists of about 100,000 clones, 70% to 90% of them appearing once. The specimen comprised CD4+ or CD8+ T cells sorted from blood, sampled in a trial of the OX40 agonist ivuxolimab. All receptors come from an adult with an advanced solid tumor such as melanoma, head and neck, liver or kidney cancer.

This clone came up once. A much bigger clone sits one base away, suggesting this may be a read error. This chain connects TRBV7-6 to TRBJ1-1; 9 bases map to TRBD1. CDR1 and CDR2 from the germline V gene are SGHVS and FNYEAQ. Losses at the gene ends were 1 base for V and 7 bases for J; bases not matched to a gene: 1. This CDR3 spans 13 amino acids. CDR3 DNA: TGTGCCAGCAGCTTAGGGACAGGGGATGAAGCTTTCTTT. Its translation is CASSLGTGDEAFF. The whole variable domain, filled in from reference TRBV7-6 and TRBJ1-1, reads GAGVSQSPRYKVTKRGQDVALRCDPISGHVSLYWYRQALGQGPEFLTYFNYEAQQDKSGLPNDRFSAERPEGSISTLTIQRTEQRDSAMYRCASSLGTGDEAFFGQGTRLTVV.

The chain employs TRBV10-1 and TRBJ1-1, with unresolved D. Germline V gene data show CDR1 as WNHNN and CDR2 as SYGVQD (reference sequence). The CDR3 has 13 amino acids. V was clipped by 2 bases and J by 2 bases, with 6 bases between them. The CDR3 spells CASSETYNTEAFF. CDR3 in DNA: TGCGCCAGCAGTGAGACTTACAACACTGAAGCTTTCTTT.

The chain carries TRBV27 and TRBJ2-5, with 10 bases that match TRBD1. Germline CDR1 MNHEY, CDR2 SMNVEV (reference sequence). The CDR3 is made up of 16 amino acids. With V trimmed by 0 bases and J by 2 bases, 3 bases remained unmatched. CDR3 in amino acids: CASSLSTGGGQETQYF. The CDR3 coding sequence is TGTGCCAGCAGTTTATCGACAGGGGGCGGTCAAGAGACCCAGTACTTC.

This chain connects TRBV27 to TRBJ1-2; D perhaps matches TRBD1 (5 bases). V was pared by 5 bases and J by 4 bases, with 26 bases between. Germline V CDR1 and CDR2: MNHEY, SMNVEV (reference sequence). This CDR3 spans 18 amino acids. CDR3 DNA: TGTGCCAGCAGTCGTACACGTCAAACCCCAGGGAGAGTCTATGGCTACACCTTC. It translates to CASSRTRQTPGRVYGYTF.

This clone was observed a single time. This chain links TRBV28 with TRBJ2-7, with a possible D match to TRBD1 (6 bases). V shed 8 bases and J shed 4 bases, with 15 bases lying between them. The CDR3 contains 13 residues. CDR1 and CDR2 from the germline V gene are MDHEN and SYDVKM. The CDR3 sequence: CASFRGSGYEQYF. The DNA of the CDR3 is TGTGCCAGCTTTAGGGGGTCCGGTTACGAGCAGTACTTC.

The V call is TRBV5-4, the J call TRBJ2-3; 10 bases align to TRBD2. Trimming removed 3 bases from V and 5 bases from J; junction bases left unmatched: 3. Germline V gene sequence: CDR1 SGHNT, CDR2 YYREEE (reference sequence). The length of the CDR3 is 14 residues. The CDR3 is CASSYGLAEDTQYF. CDR3 in DNA: TGTGCCAGCAGCTACGGACTAGCGGAAGATACGCAGTATTTT.

The chain links TRBV30 to TRBJ2-1, with TRBD2 matching over 7 bases. Germline V lookup: CDR1 GTSNPN, CDR2 SVGIG (reference sequence). This CDR3 is built from 12 residues. The CDR3 DNA reads TGTGGGGGGGGTAGCTCCTACAATGAGCAGTTCTTC. Its protein is CGGGSSYNEQFF. The variable domain in full, completed from reference TRBV30 and TRBJ2-1, reads SQTIHQWPATLVQPVGSPLSLECTVEGTSNPNLYWYRQAAGRGLQLLFYSVGIGQISSEVPQNLSASRPQDRQFILSSKKLLLSDSGFYLCGGGSSYNEQFFGPGTRLTVL.

This clone was recorded once. The chain has TRBV5-1 and TRBJ2-7; either TRBD1 or TRBD2 may supply D (8 bases each). The germline gives CDR1 SGHRS, CDR2 YFSETQ. This CDR3 is 15 amino acids long. V shed 4 bases and J shed 2 bases, with 16 bases lying between them. CDR3 sequence reads: CASSGSGTGAYEQYF. The DNA of the CDR3 is TGCGCCAGCAGCGGTAGCGGGACAGGAGCCTACGAGCAGTACTTC.

This chain connects TRBV2 to TRBJ1-6; D gene uncertain. With 2 bases removed from V and 6 bases from J, the gap between germline ends came to 5 bases. The CDR3 has 13 amino acids. Germline V gives CDR1 SNHLY, CDR2 FYNNEI. The CDR3 DNA reads TGTGCCAGCAGTGAACTTGCTAATTCACCCCTCCACTTT. This gives the protein CASSELANSPLHF.

The chain has TRBV9 and TRBJ2-6; 8 nucleotides line up with TRBD1. CDR3 length: 19 amino acids. The trim removed 5 bases at V and 0 bases at J, leaving 13 bases unmatched. Germline lookup yields CDR1 SGDLS and CDR2 YYNGEE. CDR3 nucleotide sequence: TGTGCCAGCAGGTTGTCACTTACAGGGGGTTACTCTGGGGCCAACGTCCTGACTTTC. Its translation: CASRLSLTGGYSGANVLTF.

V gene TRBV7-9 combines with J gene TRBJ1-2, with D uncertain. The germline V gene encodes CDR1 SEHNR and CDR2 FQNEAQ (reference sequence). Deletions cut 5 bases from V and 2 bases from J, with 18 bases between. The CDR3 contains 16 residues. CDR3 residues: CASSTSNRRLNYGYTF. Here the CDR3 DNA reads TGTGCCAGCAGCACCTCAAACAGAAGACTCAACTATGGCTACACCTTC.

The rearrangement uses TRBV18 and TRBJ2-2, with D maybe TRBD2 (6 bases). Trimming pared 4 bases from V and 7 bases from J, leaving 13 bases between. The CDR3 has 14 residues. Germline V gene lookup returns CDR1 KGHSH and CDR2 LQKENI. CDR3 loop: CASSRTMTSGELFF. In DNA, the CDR3 is TGTGCCAGCTCACGGACGATGACTAGCGGGGAGCTGTTTTTT.

This clone was observed once. This rearrangement joins TRBV10-3 to TRBJ2-7; tentatively, D is TRBD2 (7 bases). The CDR3 extends over 14 amino acids. Trimming removed 2 bases from V and 4 bases from J, with 12 bases in between. The germline V gene encodes CDR1 ENHRY and CDR2 SYGVKD. The CDR3, as DNA: TGTGCCATCAGTGAGGGGGGGGCGAGTTACGAGCAGTACTTC. It encodes CAISEGGASYEQYF.

The chain has TRBV2 and TRBJ2-7; D unresolved. In germline, CDR1 is SNHLY, CDR2 FYNNEI. CDR3 length: 12 residues. Trimming removed 4 bases at V and 8 bases at J, with 12 bases between. For the CDR3, the DNA is TGTGCCAGCAGTGCCCTTTACCTCCAGCAGTACTTC. This codes for CASSALYLQQYF.

This rearrangement joins TRBV7-9 to TRBJ2-6; weak D call: TRBD1 (5 bases). The CDR3 loop spans 15 amino acids. Trimming took 4 bases from V and 4 from J, leaving 11 bases between them. Per the germline V gene, CDR1 is SEHNR and CDR2 is FQNEAQ (reference sequence). Here the CDR3 DNA reads TGTGCCAGCAGCTCCGACAGTTCAGGGGCCAACGTCCTGACTTTC. Translation: CASSSDSSGANVLTF.

This rearrangement joins TRBV4-3 to TRBJ2-1; D might be TRBD1 (5 bases). V was shortened by 1 base and J by 8 bases, with 12 bases between the two germline ends. CDR3 size: 14 residues. Germline V gene sequence: CDR1 LGHNA, CDR2 YSLEER. CDR3 region: CASSQAPDSDEQFF. The CDR3 region has the DNA TGCGCCAGCAGCCAAGCCCCCGACAGCGATGAGCAGTTCTTC.

The gene calls are TRBV6-6 and TRBJ1-5; maybe TRBD1 (5 bases). V lost 7 bases to trimming and J lost 7 bases, with 20 bases between them. Germline CDR1 is MNHNY and CDR2 is SVGAGI (reference sequence). The CDR3 extends over 15 amino acids. CDR3 residues: CASKSNSGGEQPQHF. The CDR3 DNA sequence: TGTGCCAGCAAGTCAAACAGCGGGGGGGAACAGCCCCAGCATTTT.

This clone was seen once. The genes are TRBV9 and TRBJ1-4; D is uncertain. The V gene's germline CDR1 is SGDLS and CDR2 YYNGEE. V lost 0 bases, J lost 4 bases, and 10 bases lay in between. This CDR3 has 15 residues. The DNA for the CDR3 is TGTGCCAGCAGCGTAGGGTCACGGTATAATGAAAAACTGTTTTTT. Its protein is CASSVGSRYNEKLFF. Full variable domain (outside the CDR3, taken from reference TRBV9 and TRBJ1-4): DSGVTQTPKHLITATGQRVTLRCSPRSGDLSVYWYQQSLDQGLQFLIQYYNGEERAKGNILERFSAQQFPDLHSELNLSSLELGDSALYFCASSVGSRYNEKLFFGSGTQLSVL.